Presented here are 16 T cell receptor beta chains from one specimen sequenced in a study of blood T cell repertoires in COVID-19. TCRdb's copy holds only in-frame clones and misses some; the assay was immunoSEQ multiplex PCR. The sample has roughly 30,000 clones, 70% to 90% seen once; the top ten hold around 7%. Sequences were obtained from peripheral blood. The receptors were sampled from a man in his 60s with active COVID-19.

V gene TRBV7-3 combines with J gene TRBJ2-1; 8 bases line up with TRBD2. The CDR3 covers 16 residues. Germline V gene data show CDR1 as SGHTA and CDR2 as FQGTGA. The ends lost 4 bases at V and 5 bases at J; junction bases unmatched: 10. CDR3 in amino acids: CASSSGRRLANNEQFF. The CDR3 bases are TGTGCCAGCAGCTCGGGTAGGAGACTAGCGAACAATGAGCAGTTCTTC.

J is TRBJ2-2 and V is TRBV6-5; D possibly corresponds to TRBD2 (5 bases). CDR1 is MNHEY and CDR2 is SVGAGI in the germline V gene. The CDR3 has 13 residues. V was shortened by 7 bases and J by 2 bases, with 8 bases between the two germline ends. Here the CDR3 DNA reads TGTGCCAGCATGAGCGGCAACACCGGGGAGCTGTTTTTT. This encodes CASMSGNTGELFF.

This clone was recorded a few times. The chain carries TRBV27 and TRBJ1-6; D perhaps matches TRBD1 (6 bases). Germline loops: CDR1 MNHEY, CDR2 SMNVEV (reference sequence). Between the trimmed V and J ends, which lost 6 bases and 10 bases, there was a span of 28 bases. The CDR3 totals 18 residues. The CDR3 region has the DNA TGTGCCAGCAGACCCGAGAGTGGGGGCAGGGAGAAGCGCTCACCCCTCCACTTT. It is translated as CASRPESGGREKRSPLHF.

This clone was recorded only once. The CDR3 sequence: CASSRTGAYEQYF. CDR3 coding DNA: TGTGCCAGCAGCCGGACAGGGGCCTACGAGCAGTACTTC. This chain joins TRBV28 and TRBJ2-7, with 9 nucleotides matching TRBD1. With 6 bases clipped from V and 2 bases from J, the junction kept 2 bases outside the gene matches. This CDR3 is 13 amino acids long. The V gene's germline CDR1 is MDHEN and CDR2 SYDVKM.

V usage is TRBV28 and J usage is TRBJ2-4; 8 bases fit TRBD2. Germline V gene lookup returns CDR1 MDHEN and CDR2 SYDVKM. The V gene end was trimmed by 4 bases and the J gene end by 3 bases; junction bases not matched to a gene: 8. This CDR3 has 16 amino acids. The DNA of the CDR3 is TGTGCCAGCAGTTCGGGCGCGAGCGGGAGCAAAAACATTCAGTACTTC. It translates to CASSSGASGSKNIQYF.

This clone was recorded once. The chain combines TRBV7-9 with TRBJ2-5; D is possibly TRBD1 (5 bases). CDR3 length: 11 amino acids. V gave up 2 bases and J gave up 10 bases, with 8 bases separating them. CDR1 is SEHNR, CDR2 FQNEAQ, per germline (reference sequence). Here the CDR3 reads CASSLSRGQYF. DNA for the CDR3: TGTGCCAGCAGCTTATCAAGGGGCCAGTACTTC.

The chain employs TRBV5-1 and TRBJ1-4, with TRBD1 matching over 8 bases. The CDR3 is 14 residues long. V trimming: 4 bases; J trimming: 7 bases; junction bases outside the gene matches: 6. Germline CDR1 and CDR2: SGHRS and YFSETQ. The CDR3 reads CASSSGTGLEKLFF. The CDR3, as DNA: TGCGCCAGCAGCAGCGGGACAGGCCTTGAAAAACTGTTTTTT.

The V gene is TRBV27, the J gene TRBJ2-7, with 8 positions matching TRBD1. Unmatched junction bases numbered 10, after V lost 8 bases and J lost 4 bases. CDR3 length: 14 residues. The germline V gene has CDR1 MNHEY and CDR2 SMNVEV (reference sequence). The CDR3 bases are TGTGCCAGCTCTGCTGGGACAGGACCTTACGAGCAGTACTTC. Amino acids: CASSAGTGPYEQYF.

The chain couples TRBV11-2 to TRBJ2-3; 8 bases agree with TRBD2. The CDR3 extends over 18 amino acids. V lost 0 bases and J lost 2; bases outside the gene matches: 10. Per the germline V gene, CDR1 is SGHAT and CDR2 is FQNNGV. CDR3 in DNA: TGTGCCAGCAGCTTAGATTCCAGCACGGGAGGGCCCACAGATACGCAGTATTTT. This gives the protein CASSLDSSTGGPTDTQYF.

This clone was recorded only once. J is TRBJ2-7 and V is TRBV7-3; 7 bases align to TRBD2. V gave up 0 bases and J gave up 2 bases; unmatched junction bases: 4. The V gene's germline CDR1 is SGHTA and CDR2 FQGTGA. The CDR3 has 15 amino acids. As DNA, the CDR3 is TGTGCCAGCAGCTTAACGGGGGGGAGCACCTACGAGCAGTACTTC. Translating it yields CASSLTGGSTYEQYF.

This rearrangement joins TRBV28 to TRBJ2-2; weak D call: TRBD2 (7 bases). V was clipped by 8 bases and J by 1 base, with 17 bases between them. This CDR3 contains 16 residues. The V gene's germline CDR1 is MDHEN and CDR2 SYDVKM. CDR3 sequence (DNA): TGTGCCAGCCTCGAGAGGGGGAGGGAGAACACCGGGGAGCTGTTTTTT. Its translation is CASLERGRENTGELFF.

This rearrangement joins TRBV13 to TRBJ1-6; no definite D call. Trimming left V 7 bases short and J 7 bases short, with 14 bases between. The CDR3 is 14 residues long. Germline-derived CDR1 and CDR2 are PRHDT and FYEKMQ (reference sequence). This CDR3 reads CASNRGDWNSPLHF. For the CDR3, the DNA is TGTGCCAGCAACCGAGGAGATTGGAATTCACCCCTCCACTTT.

This clone appeared a single time. The CDR3 DNA reads as TGTGCCAGCAGCTTAAAGTCTACCGTTCCCTACAATGAGCAGTTCTTC. This encodes CASSLKSTVPYNEQFF. The rearrangement joins TRBV7-3 to TRBJ2-1; D is ambiguous. V dropped 1 base and J dropped 2 bases, with 12 bases sitting between them. There are 16 residues in the CDR3. CDR1 and CDR2 (germline): SGHTA, FQGTGA.

This chain uses TRBV15 with TRBJ1-3, with 9 bases fitting TRBD1. Germline CDR1 is LNHNV and CDR2 is YYDKDF (reference sequence). This CDR3 is built from 14 residues. V lost 3 bases, J lost 6 bases, and 3 bases stayed unmatched. CDR3: CATSRGQGENTIYF. CDR3 DNA sequence: TGTGCCACCAGCAGGGGACAGGGAGAAAACACCATATATTTT.

The chain uses TRBV5-1 and TRBJ2-1, with D perhaps TRBD1 (6 bases). V was clipped by 0 bases and J by 4 bases, with 8 bases between them. Germline CDR1 SGHRS, CDR2 YFSETQ. CDR3 size: 14 residues. The CDR3 sequence: CASSLGTVYNEQFF. Written as DNA, the CDR3 is TGCGCCAGCAGCTTGGGGACAGTTTACAATGAGCAGTTCTTC.

The V call is TRBV19, the J call TRBJ2-3, with TRBD2 matching over 8 bases. Losses at the gene ends were 7 bases for V and 2 bases for J; bases not matched to a gene: 8. The germline V gene has CDR1 LNHDA and CDR2 SQIVND (reference sequence). The CDR3 spans 15 residues. The chain's CDR3 is CASTPGTRVTDTQYF. The CDR3 region has the DNA TGTGCCAGTACTCCCGGGACTAGGGTCACAGATACGCAGTATTTT.